This TCR beta chain was retrieved from a study of CD8+CD57+ T cells in acquired aplastic anemia (dated by TCRdb to 2016 to 2018). With respect to the entire study: On average, sorted CD4+ and CD8+ cells yielded about 3 ug of extracted DNA, with a range of roughly 0.17 to 30 ug. An average of roughly 10 million reads for CD4+ cells and approximately 11 million reads for CD8+ cells was obtained from healthy donor samples. Paper-wide results and their limitations: Between patients and healthy controls, no significant difference in CD8+ Simpson's diversity was found (P=0.060). Roughly 30 CD8+ CDR3 sequences were shared between patients and controls but appeared highly expressed in patients and within their immunodominant clones.

Remarks on this clonotype: Its antigen remains unidentified. Per-base quality was not reported, and no clone a single base away is much larger than it.

TCR repertoires of sorted CD4+ and CD8+ blood T cells from severe aplastic anemia patients and healthy subjects were deep-sequenced in the study. Ficoll-Paque density gradient centrifugation was used to isolate peripheral blood mononuclear cells. Before DNA extraction, CD4+ and CD8+ T cells were sorted by FACS or by magnetic beads. CDR1 and CDR2 are drawn from the germline V gene: SGHRS, YFSETQ. Clipping removes 3 bases from V and 5 bases from J, with 1 as the unmatched junction base count. The CDR3 spans 13 residues, from the cysteine through the phenylalanine. CDR3 DNA only is kept here, 39 bases in frame from base 1. Profiling of TCR beta VDJ combinations and CDR3 sequences used genomic DNA as the template. An Illumina HiSeq 2000 was the platform used for TCR repertoire sequencing. On the authors' methods: TRBV/TRBJ rearrangement plots, CDR3 size and DJ length profiles, and Simpson's diversity index were used to evaluate the repertoires. The most abundant DNA sequence in the deep sequencing data was defined as the immunodominant clone. CDR3 amino acid sequences were checked for sharing between subjects and were compared against published repertoires and the VDJdb database. TCRdb's own reprocessing of the public reads used fastp at Q25 and MiXCR and kept productive beta chains. Rows with a matching CDR3 protein are joined into one entry that keeps the most common DNA and genes. TCRdb, rather than the study authors, made the V and J calls. The sample has about 190,000 distinct CDR3 sequences on record, roughly half of them singletons. Jointly, the top ten make up about 16% of the sample.

The receptor was derived from a human donor in good health, serving as a control. The chain was built from TRBV5-1 and TRBJ2-3, with 9 bases aligning to TRBD1. The specimen was sorted CD4+, CD8+, or CD8+CD57+ T cells (not recorded which) from PBMCs. Here the CDR3 is given as CASSWGQGDTQYF. The base sequence is TGCGCCAGCAGCTGGGGACAGGGAGATACGCAGTATTTT.